This passage covers 30 T cell receptor beta chains from one sample sequenced in a study of cytomegalovirus exposure and HLA in healthy donors. 13 Jbeta primers and 60 Vbeta primers were used for the PCR. Libraries were prepared by immunoSEQ multiplex PCR; TCRdb keeps only in-frame clonotypes and omits some of them. The data show roughly 120,000 clones, around 60% seen once. The sample taken for sequencing was PBMCs. These receptors all come from a woman between 40 and 50 years old in good health and CMV-seropositive.

V and J are TRBV7-9 and TRBJ2-1, with 9 bases that match TRBD2. Germline V CDR1 and CDR2: SEHNR, FQNEAQ (reference sequence). Unmatched junction bases numbered 3, after V lost 3 bases and J lost 6 bases. This CDR3 comprises 14 residues. CDR3 nucleotide sequence: TGTGCCAGCAGCTTGACTAGCGGCAGCAATGAGCAGTTCTTC. It translates to CASSLTSGSNEQFF.

This clone has a handful of counts. The genes are TRBV7-9 and TRBJ2-5, with D perhaps matching TRBD2 (5 bases). The CDR3 sequence is 12 residues long. V was cut by 7 bases and J by 7 bases, with 13 bases left in between. From germline, CDR1 is SEHNR and CDR2 FQNEAQ (reference sequence). This CDR3 is CASKEGPGTQYF. CDR3 bases: TGTGCCAGCAAAGAGGGCCCTGGGACCCAGTACTTC.

The chain carries TRBV7-2 and TRBJ2-5; 12 bases align to TRBD2. The CDR3 totals 15 residues. V was clipped by 3 bases and J by 4 bases; unmatched bases: 3. Per the germline V gene, CDR1 is SGHTA and CDR2 is FQGNSA. CDR3 coding DNA: TGTGCCAGCAGCTTCCCGACTAGCGGGGGAGAGACCCAGTACTTC. This gives the protein CASSFPTSGGETQYF.

This chain links TRBV9 with TRBJ2-7; D may be TRBD2 (5 bases). Trimming shortened V by 0 bases and J by 7 bases, and 14 bases separated the two germline ends. The CDR3 runs to 14 residues. CDR1 is SGDLS, CDR2 YYNGEE, per germline. CDR3 in amino acids: CASSVANVAGEQYF. CDR3 bases: TGTGCCAGCAGCGTAGCTAACGTGGCGGGTGAGCAGTACTTC.

The CDR3 is CASSLDRGYRYEQYF. The DNA for the CDR3 is TGTGCCAGCAGTTTGGACAGGGGCTACAGATACGAGCAGTACTTC. The gene calls are TRBV28 and TRBJ2-7, with 9 bases identical to TRBD1. The CDR3 loop spans 15 amino acids. V dropped 3 bases and J dropped 4; count of bases not matched to a gene: 7. From germline, CDR1 is MDHEN and CDR2 SYDVKM.

The genes are TRBV5-1 and TRBJ2-4; D not resolved. Germline V gene data show CDR1 as SGHRS and CDR2 as YFSETQ. Trimming stripped 1 base from V and 0 bases from J, with 11 bases between. The CDR3 covers 16 residues. The CDR3: CASSLSTTTAKNIQYF. The CDR3 DNA reads TGCGCCAGCAGCTTGTCGACAACCACAGCCAAAAACATTCAGTACTTC.

This clone has more than one count but fewer than ten. The chain links TRBV27 to TRBJ2-7, with D possibly TRBD2 on 6 matching bases. Trimming shortened V by 8 bases and J by 3 bases, and 11 bases separated the two germline ends. CDR1 is MNHEY, CDR2 SMNVEV, per germline (reference sequence). CDR3 length: 12 residues. As DNA, the CDR3 is TGTGCCAGCGGTCTAGCGAGCTACGAGCAGTACTTC. This translates into CASGLASYEQYF.

This chain connects TRBV7-2 to TRBJ2-7; 10 nucleotides line up with TRBD2. Germline V gene sequence: CDR1 SGHTA, CDR2 FQGNSA. There are 15 residues in the CDR3. V was clipped by 1 base and J by 6 bases; unmatched bases: 6. CDR3 in amino acids: CASSLVASGSREQYF. Written as DNA, the CDR3 is TGTGCCAGCAGCTTAGTGGCTAGCGGGAGTCGCGAGCAGTACTTC.

The J gene is TRBJ2-7, the V gene TRBV6-1; 8 bases line up with TRBD1. Trimming at V came to 6 bases and at J to 5 bases, leaving 12 bases not matched to a gene. Looked up from germline, CDR1 is MNHNS and CDR2 is SASEGT. The CDR3 contains 15 residues. DNA of the CDR3: TGTGCCAGCAGCCTAACAGGGGGATTGGTCCACGAGCAGTACTTC. The encoded protein is CASSLTGGLVHEQYF.

The J gene is TRBJ2-7, the V gene TRBV7-8, with TRBD1 matching over 10 bases. The CDR3 loop spans 14 amino acids. V shed 0 bases and J 4 bases; nucleotides not matched to a gene: 0. The germline V gene has CDR1 SGHVS and CDR2 FQNEAQ. CDR3 sequence (DNA): TGTGCCAGCAGCTTAGCGGGACAGGGGTACGAGCAGTACTTC. This codes for CASSLAGQGYEQYF. Complete variable domain (other parts from reference TRBV7-8 and TRBJ2-7): GAGVSQSPRYKVAKRGQDVALRCDPISGHVSLFWYQQALGQGPEFLTYFQNEAQLDKSGLPSDRFFAERPEGSVSTLKIQRTQQEDSAVYLCASSLAGQGYEQYFGPGTRLTVT.

This clone was observed a few times. The chain uses TRBV11-2 and TRBJ2-1, with 7 bases lining up with TRBD1. CDR1 is SGHAT and CDR2 is FQNNGV in the germline V gene. V gave up 4 bases and J gave up 6 bases; unmatched junction bases: 6. The CDR3 sequence is 14 residues long. As DNA, the CDR3 is TGTGCCAGCAGCTCCCCGGGACAGTTCAATGAGCAGTTCTTC. The encoded protein is CASSSPGQFNEQFF.

This clone was counted between two and nine times. This chain uses TRBV2 with TRBJ2-3, with 10 bases identical to TRBD1. The V and J ends lost 7 bases and 4 bases, in that order; junction bases with no gene match: 11. The CDR3 consists of 16 residues. The V gene's germline CDR1 is SNHLY and CDR2 FYNNEI. The CDR3 sequence: CASTGGQGILPDTQYF. DNA for the CDR3: TGTGCCAGCACTGGGGGACAGGGGATATTGCCAGATACGCAGTATTTT.

This chain connects TRBV9 to TRBJ1-2, with D possibly matching TRBD1 (6 bases). This CDR3 is 13 amino acids long. V was cut by 3 bases and J by 3 bases, with 9 bases left in between. Germline V CDR1 and CDR2: SGDLS, YYNGEE. CDR3 protein: CASSADSYYGYTF. As DNA, the CDR3 is TGTGCCAGCAGCGCGGACAGTTACTATGGCTACACCTTC.

The chain recombines TRBV29-1 with TRBJ2-7; 7 nucleotides align to TRBD1. The germline gives CDR1 SQVTM, CDR2 ANQGSEA. The CDR3 is made up of 12 amino acids. Trimming took 6 bases from V and 6 from J; bases not matched to a gene: 8. This CDR3 reads CSVARQGGEQYF. The CDR3 DNA reads as TGCAGCGTCGCCCGACAGGGCGGCGAGCAGTACTTC.

Only a few counts were recorded for this clone. J is TRBJ2-7 and V is TRBV28, with a weak D call TRBD1 (6 bases). CDR1 is MDHEN, CDR2 SYDVKM, per germline. V gave up 6 bases and J gave up 6 bases, with 12 bases separating them. This CDR3 is 12 amino acids long. The CDR3 spells CASSLNRVEQYF. In DNA, the CDR3 is TGTGCCAGCAGCCTTAACAGGGTCGAGCAGTACTTC. Combining the CDR3 with reference TRBV28 and TRBJ2-7 gives the whole variable domain DVKVTQSSRYLVKRTGEKVFLECVQDMDHENMFWYRQDPGLGLRLIYFSYDVKMKEKGDIPEGYSVSREKKERFSLILESASTNQTSMYLCASSLNRVEQYFGPGTRLTVT.

A single count supports this clone. This chain connects TRBV19 to TRBJ1-5, with D hard to call. The CDR3 is made up of 13 amino acids. V was shortened by 5 bases and J by 4 bases, with 9 bases between the two germline ends. CDR1 is LNHDA, CDR2 SQIVND, per germline (reference sequence). The CDR3 here is CASSFGGNQPQHF. DNA of the CDR3: TGTGCCAGTAGTTTCGGCGGAAATCAGCCCCAGCATTTT.

The rearrangement uses TRBV10-3 and TRBJ1-2, with D perhaps matching TRBD1 (6 bases). Trimming took 6 bases from V and 1 from J, leaving 12 bases between them. Germline CDR1 ENHRY, CDR2 SYGVKD. The CDR3 consists of 14 residues. DNA of the CDR3: TGTGCCATCAGGCAGACAGGACTTAACTATGGCTACACCTTC. Residues: CAIRQTGLNYGYTF.

This clone was seen a single time. This chain connects TRBV7-3 to TRBJ2-7; D is unresolved. The germline gives CDR1 SGHTA, CDR2 FQGTGA. This CDR3 region has 14 residues. With 1 base removed from V and 2 bases from J, the gap between germline ends came to 9 bases. In DNA form, the CDR3 reads TGTGCCAGCAGCTTAAAGGCAGGCCCCTACGAGCAGTACTTC. This sequence encodes CASSLKAGPYEQYF.

This sequence joins TRBV28 and TRBJ2-7; D is unclear. Deletions cut 1 base from V and 3 bases from J, with 4 bases between. CDR3 length equals 12 residues. Looked up from germline, CDR1 is MDHEN and CDR2 is SYDVKM. CDR3 bases: TGTGCCAGCAGTTTATCTTTCTACGAGCAGTACTTC. It specifies CASSLSFYEQYF.

V gene TRBV7-9 combines with J gene TRBJ2-7; 8 nucleotides agree with TRBD2. This CDR3 comprises 15 residues. J gave up 2 bases and V 5 bases, and 8 bases lay outside the gene matches. Germline lookup yields CDR1 SEHNR and CDR2 FQNEAQ (reference sequence). The CDR3 DNA is TGTGCCAGCAGCGCCAGCGGGAGCAGCACCTACGAGCAGTACTTC. Translated: CASSASGSSTYEQYF.

The chain recombines TRBV5-1 with TRBJ2-1; 10 positions agree with TRBD2. The CDR3 covers 15 residues. V was pared by 2 bases and J by 6 bases, with 5 bases of the junction left unmatched. Germline values: CDR1 SGHRS, CDR2 YFSETQ. The CDR3 region is CASSLLAGRGNEQFF. CDR3 nucleotides: TGCGCCAGCAGCTTACTAGCGGGGCGGGGCAATGAGCAGTTCTTC.

This clone appeared once. The chain has TRBV9 and TRBJ2-1, with D perhaps matching TRBD2 (6 bases). Trimming stripped 0 bases from V and 10 bases from J, with 11 bases between. The CDR3 length is 13 residues. Germline CDR1 reads SGDLS; CDR2 reads YYNGEE. The CDR3 reads CASSVALAREQFF. In DNA form, the CDR3 reads TGTGCCAGCAGCGTAGCTCTAGCGCGGGAGCAGTTCTTC.

This chain connects TRBV7-2 to TRBJ2-7, with TRBD2 matching over 8 bases. This CDR3 comprises 15 residues. Germline CDR1 and CDR2: SGHTA and FQGNSA. V lost 4 bases, J lost 4 bases, and 9 bases stayed unmatched. The CDR3 loop reads CASSSGGWQRYEQYF. In DNA form, the CDR3 reads TGTGCCAGCAGCTCGGGGGGGTGGCAGAGATACGAGCAGTACTTC.

The chain combines TRBV7-6 with TRBJ2-1; TRBD2 might be the D (6 bases). CDR3 length equals 15 residues. Germline CDR1 SGHVS, CDR2 FNYEAQ. V lost 5 bases and J 2 bases, leaving 13 bases between the germline ends. CDR3 amino acids: CASSPFGGPYNEQFF. CDR3 nucleotide sequence: TGTGCCAGCAGCCCGTTCGGGGGTCCCTACAATGAGCAGTTCTTC.

This rearrangement joins TRBV7-2 to TRBJ2-6; 9 bases align to TRBD2. There are 17 residues in the CDR3. V dropped 7 bases and J dropped 1; count of bases not matched to a gene: 8. From germline, CDR1 is SGHTA and CDR2 FQGNSA. The CDR3 bases are TGTGCCAGCACCCGGGGGGCGGGGGGGTCTGGGGCCAACGTCCTGACTTTC. Translation: CASTRGAGGSGANVLTF.

The gene calls are TRBV7-2 and TRBJ1-2; 9 nucleotides match TRBD1. The CDR3 has 16 amino acids. CDR1 and CDR2 (germline): SGHTA, FQGNSA. J was trimmed by 6 bases and V by 4 bases; bases with no gene match: 12. CDR3 nucleotides: TGTGCCAGCAGCTGGTCACCGGGACAGGGAACGGATGGCTACACCTTC. It codes for CASSWSPGQGTDGYTF. Looking up the rest from reference TRBV7-2 and TRBJ1-2 gives the full variable domain: GAGVSQSPSNKVTEKGKDVELRCDPISGHTALYWYRQSLGQGLEFLIYFQGNSAPDKSGLPSDRFSAERTGGSVSTLTIQRTQQEDSAVYLCASSWSPGQGTDGYTFGSGTRLTVV.

This rearrangement joins TRBV28 to TRBJ1-3, with 7 bases that match TRBD1. Germline assignment: CDR1 MDHEN and CDR2 SYDVKM. V lost 1 base to trimming and J lost 4 bases; unmatched junction nucleotides: 7. The CDR3 runs 16 residues. The CDR3: CASSLFRDSLGNTIYF. Here the CDR3 DNA reads TGTGCCAGCAGTTTATTTCGGGACAGTTTAGGAAACACCATATATTTT. The entire variable domain, with the rest obtained from reference TRBV28 and TRBJ1-3, is as follows: DVKVTQSSRYLVKRTGEKVFLECVQDMDHENMFWYRQDPGLGLRLIYFSYDVKMKEKGDIPEGYSVSREKKERFSLILESASTNQTSMYLCASSLFRDSLGNTIYFGEGSWLTVV.

A few counts support this clone. At one end, the junction sequence differs from germline, possibly due to a read error. The chain links TRBV7-9 to TRBJ1-2, with 7 bases matching TRBD1. Germline values: CDR1 SEHNR, CDR2 FQNEAQ (reference sequence). The CDR3 covers 16 residues. For the CDR3, the DNA is TGTTCCAGCAGCTCGGTGGACAGGAGCGAGGTGTGGGGCTACACCTTC. Residues: CSSSSVDRSEVWGYTF. Looking up the rest from reference TRBV7-9 and TRBJ1-2 gives the full variable domain: DTGVSQNPRHKITKRGQNVTFRCDPISEHNRLYWYRQTLGQGPEFLTYFQNEAQLEKSRLLSDRFSAERPKGSFSTLEIQRTEQGDSAMYLCSSSSVDRSEVWGYTFGSGTRLTVV.

The V call is TRBV7-2, the J call TRBJ1-1, with 7 positions matching TRBD1. Germline V gene lookup returns CDR1 SGHTA and CDR2 FQGNSA. The junction had 17 bases not matched to a gene; V was cut back by 2 bases and J by 5 bases. The CDR3 totals 18 residues. CDR3 coding DNA: TGTGCCAGCAGCTTAAGACAGGGTAGCGGCGGTGTTGGGACTGAAGCTTTCTTT. Translating it yields CASSLRQGSGGVGTEAFF.

This clone has more than one count but fewer than ten. V gene TRBV29-1 combines with J gene TRBJ2-2, with 10 bases aligning to TRBD1. In germline, CDR1 is SQVTM, CDR2 ANQGSEA. J was trimmed by 7 bases and V by 4 bases; bases with no gene match: 9. The CDR3 has 15 amino acids. The CDR3 DNA sequence: TGCAGCGTTGCTGGGCAGACAGGGGGCGGCGGGGAGCTGTTTTTT. Amino acids: CSVAGQTGGGGELFF.